Below are 21 T cell receptor beta chains sequenced from a single sample in a study of T cell changes during pregnancy in multiple sclerosis. Profiling relied on immunoSEQ multiplex PCR, and the TCRdb table lists in-frame clones only, not all of them. The sample gives about 79,000 clones, about 89% of which show up once; more than 0.45% is in the top ten. Sample: CD4+ T cells from peripheral blood mononuclear cells, taken in the second trimester of pregnancy. These receptors originate from a female donor with multiple sclerosis, enrolled in a pregnancy study.

The rearrangement joins TRBV6-1 to TRBJ1-5; D is undetermined. The V end was cut by 7 bases, the J end by 5 bases, with 18 bases between. This CDR3 has 15 amino acids. CDR1 is MNHNS, CDR2 SASEGT, per germline. This chain's CDR3 is CASTEHPRGDQPQHF. In DNA, the CDR3 is TGTGCCAGCACCGAACACCCTCGAGGAGATCAGCCCCAGCATTTT.

The chain combines TRBV27 with TRBJ2-7; 12 bases agree with TRBD2. CDR1 and CDR2 from the germline V gene are MNHEY and SMNVEV (reference sequence). Trimming took 6 bases from V and 3 from J; bases not matched to a gene: 6. The CDR3 is 15 residues long. The CDR3 coding sequence is TGTGCCAGCAGCCCTAGCGGGAGGGCCCTCTACGAGCAGTACTTC. Amino acid sequence: CASSPSGRALYEQYF.

J is TRBJ2-3 and V is TRBV10-3, with TRBD1 matching over 9 bases. There are 14 residues in the CDR3. Trimming removed 2 bases from V and 3 bases from J; junction bases left unmatched: 0. Germline V gives CDR1 ENHRY, CDR2 SYGVKD. CDR3 protein: CAISEGQGTDTQYF. As DNA, the CDR3 is TGTGCCATCAGTGAGGGACAGGGGACAGATACGCAGTATTTT.

V usage is TRBV6-4 and J usage is TRBJ1-6; no firm D call. CDR3 length: 15 amino acids. The germline V gene encodes CDR1 MRHNA and CDR2 SNTAGT. Trimming shortened V by 4 bases and J by 11 bases, and 18 bases separated the two germline ends. CDR3 protein: CASSASGLPEAPLHF. CDR3 coding DNA: TGTGCCAGCAGTGCTTCCGGCCTTCCTGAGGCACCCCTCCACTTT.

This chain uses TRBV2 with TRBJ1-1, with 7 bases matching TRBD1. Germline-derived CDR1 and CDR2 are SNHLY and FYNNEI. There are 13 residues in the CDR3. Unmatched junction bases numbered 5, after V lost 7 bases and J lost 3 bases. The CDR3 is CASKRGLYTEAFF. DNA for the CDR3: TGTGCCAGCAAGAGGGGGCTCTACACTGAAGCTTTCTTT.

This chain links TRBV11-3 with TRBJ2-1; D perhaps matches TRBD2 (5 bases). Trimming took off 4 bases at V and 0 bases at J, with 10 bases between the two ends. The CDR3 totals 15 residues. Per the germline V gene, CDR1 is SGHNT and CDR2 is YENEEA. The CDR3: CASSSPRGSYNEQFF. DNA of the CDR3: TGTGCCAGCAGCTCCCCTCGGGGCTCCTACAATGAGCAGTTCTTC.

J is TRBJ1-4 and V is TRBV28; 8 positions agree with TRBD1. CDR1 MDHEN and CDR2 SYDVKM come from the germline V gene. The CDR3 is 16 amino acids. With V trimmed by 5 bases and J by 5 bases, 10 bases remained unmatched. CDR3 sequence (DNA): TGTGCCAGCAGTCTCATAGGACAGGGAAGAAATGAAAAACTGTTTTTT. It encodes CASSLIGQGRNEKLFF.

This clone was counted a few times. The chain carries TRBV29-1 and TRBJ1-1, with a weak D call TRBD1 (5 bases). Germline V CDR1 and CDR2: SQVTM, ANQGSEA. This CDR3 has 13 residues. Deletions cut 5 bases from V and 2 bases from J, with 12 bases between. DNA of the CDR3: TGCAGCGTTTCGGGCAGGGCAAACACTGAAGCTTTCTTT. It specifies CSVSGRANTEAFF.

V gene TRBV20-1 combines with J gene TRBJ2-7, with a tentative D call TRBD2 (5 bases). V was pared by 3 bases and J by 2 bases, with 5 bases between. The germline CDR1 and CDR2 sequences are DFQATT and SNEGSKA (reference sequence). The CDR3 is made up of 11 amino acids. CDR3 sequence reads: CSASGAYEQYF. CDR3 DNA: TGCAGTGCTAGCGGGGCCTACGAGCAGTACTTC.

In its sample, this clone was seen once. The chain joins TRBV4-1 to TRBJ2-7; TRBD1 might be the D (5 bases). Germline-derived CDR1 and CDR2 are MGHRA and YSYEKL. V was trimmed by 3 bases and J by 3 bases, leaving 9 bases between them. The CDR3 totals 13 residues. The CDR3 reads CASSQQQGYEQYF. The DNA of the CDR3 is TGCGCCAGCAGCCAGCAGCAGGGCTACGAGCAGTACTTC.

The genes are TRBV19 and TRBJ2-3; D is uncertain. V lost 0 bases and J 4 bases, leaving 14 bases between the germline ends. CDR1 is LNHDA, CDR2 SQIVND, per germline (reference sequence). CDR3 length equals 16 residues. The CDR3: CASSIDRYRGADTQYF. The CDR3, as DNA: TGTGCCAGTAGTATAGATCGATATAGAGGCGCAGATACGCAGTATTTT.

The chain has TRBV11-3 and TRBJ1-2; D is undetermined. Between the trimmed V and J ends, which lost 0 bases and 2 bases, there was a span of 10 bases. Germline V lookup: CDR1 SGHNT, CDR2 YENEEA. The length of the CDR3 is 15 residues. The CDR3 sequence: CASSLESGGNYGYTF. The CDR3 nucleotides read TGTGCCAGCAGCTTAGAATCGGGCGGGAACTATGGCTACACCTTC. Full variable domain (missing parts from reference TRBV11-3 and TRBJ1-2): EAGVVQSPRYKIIEKKQPVAFWCNPISGHNTLYWYLQNLGQGPELLIRYENEEAVDDSQLPKDRFSAERLKGVDSTLKIQPAELGDSAVYLCASSLESGGNYGYTFGSGTRLTVV.

The chain recombines TRBV6-1 with TRBJ2-3; TRBD1 might be the D (6 bases). V lost 7 bases and J 4 bases, leaving 15 bases between the germline ends. CDR1 is MNHNS and CDR2 is SASEGT in the germline V gene. The CDR3 contains 14 residues. CDR3 in amino acids: CASTRTESADTQYF. Here the CDR3 DNA reads TGTGCCAGCACGAGGACAGAATCAGCAGATACGCAGTATTTT.

The CDR3 sequence is CASSVAMRGNEQYF. In DNA, the CDR3 is TGTGCCAGCAGCGTAGCTATGAGAGGGAACGAGCAGTACTTC. This chain joins TRBV9 and TRBJ2-7, with a possible D match to TRBD2 (5 bases). The CDR3 loop spans 14 amino acids. Looked up from germline, CDR1 is SGDLS and CDR2 is YYNGEE. V was trimmed by 0 bases and J by 5 bases, leaving 12 bases between them.

The chain carries TRBV28 and TRBJ1-1; weak D call: TRBD1 (6 bases). The CDR3 loop spans 14 amino acids. Germline V gene sequence: CDR1 MDHEN, CDR2 SYDVKM. V was clipped by 6 bases and J by 5 bases, with 16 bases between them. The CDR3 loop reads CASRSGEGRTEAFF. CDR3 DNA sequence: TGTGCCAGCAGATCAGGGGAGGGGCGGACTGAAGCTTTCTTT. Filled out from reference TRBV28 and TRBJ1-1, the complete variable domain reads DVKVTQSSRYLVKRTGEKVFLECVQDMDHENMFWYRQDPGLGLRLIYFSYDVKMKEKGDIPEGYSVSREKKERFSLILESASTNQTSMYLCASRSGEGRTEAFFGQGTRLTVV.

A remark on this clone: A read error may produce the germline difference seen at one junction end. The chain carries TRBV6-5 and TRBJ1-4; 7 positions agree with TRBD1. Looked up from germline, CDR1 is MNHEY and CDR2 is SVGAGI. This CDR3 has 12 amino acids. CDR3 loop: CASREVTGTERF. The CDR3 region has the DNA TGTGCCAGCAGAGAAGTAACCGGGACAGAAAGATTT.

This sequence joins TRBV10-3 and TRBJ2-3; TRBD2 agrees at 9 bases. There are 16 residues in the CDR3. With 7 bases clipped from V and 2 bases from J, the junction kept 10 bases outside the gene matches. Germline V gene lookup returns CDR1 ENHRY and CDR2 SYGVKD. CDR3 nucleotides: TGTGCCATCACCCCTGGGACTAGCAGATCCACAGATACGCAGTATTTT. Translating it yields CAITPGTSRSTDTQYF.

This clone occurred once. The CDR3 is CASSLLGRDRGREYNEQFF. CDR3 nucleotide sequence: TGTGCCAGCAGCTTATTAGGAAGGGACAGGGGGCGAGAGTACAATGAGCAGTTCTTC. The chain couples TRBV7-3 to TRBJ2-1, with 12 bases identical to TRBD1. J lost 4 bases, V lost 2 bases, and 12 bases had no gene match. CDR1 SGHTA and CDR2 FQGTGA come from the germline V gene. This CDR3 contains 19 residues.

This clone was seen a single time. CDR3 sequence (DNA): TGTGCCAGCAGCCAACAGGGGGCCCACTACTATGGCTACACCTTC. Amino acids: CASSQQGAHYYGYTF. This chain links TRBV11-3 with TRBJ1-2; 9 bases align to TRBD1. Germline loops: CDR1 SGHNT, CDR2 YENEEA. The CDR3 loop spans 15 amino acids. The J segment lost 3 bases and the V segment lost 5 bases, leaving 7 bases of the junction unmatched.

The V and J genes are TRBV2 and TRBJ2-2; TRBD1 might be the D (6 bases). The V end was cut by 7 bases, the J end by 3 bases, with 15 bases between. Germline-derived CDR1 and CDR2 are SNHLY and FYNNEI. The CDR3 totals 15 residues. CDR3 bases: TGTGCCAGCATTGGAACAGGGTGGTACACCGGGGAGCTGTTTTTT. Translating it yields CASIGTGWYTGELFF.

The genes are TRBV6-5 and TRBJ2-2; D not resolved. The CDR3 sequence is 13 residues long. Germline V gene sequence: CDR1 MNHEY, CDR2 SVGAGI. The V end was cut by 6 bases, the J end by 8 bases, with 13 bases between. CDR3 loop: CASSQWAAGELFF. In DNA form, the CDR3 reads TGTGCCAGCAGCCAGTGGGCTGCTGGGGAGCTGTTTTTT.